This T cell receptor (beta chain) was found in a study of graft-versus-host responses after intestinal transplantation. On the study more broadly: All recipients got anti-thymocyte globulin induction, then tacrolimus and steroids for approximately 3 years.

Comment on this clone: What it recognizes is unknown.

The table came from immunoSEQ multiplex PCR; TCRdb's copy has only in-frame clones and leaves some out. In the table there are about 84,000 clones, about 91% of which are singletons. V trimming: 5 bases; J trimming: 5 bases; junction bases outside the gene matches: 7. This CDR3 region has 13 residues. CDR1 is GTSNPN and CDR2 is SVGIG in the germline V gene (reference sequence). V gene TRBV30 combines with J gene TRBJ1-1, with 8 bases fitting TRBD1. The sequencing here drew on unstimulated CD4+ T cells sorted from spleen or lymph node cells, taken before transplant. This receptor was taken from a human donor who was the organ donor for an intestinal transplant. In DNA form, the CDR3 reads TGTGCCTGGGCCAGACAGGGGAGAACTGAAGCTTTCTTT. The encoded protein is CAWARQGRTEAFF.